This T cell receptor beta chain was observed in a study of blood T cell repertoires in COVID-19. Overall study context: Acute and convalescent COVID-19 specimens originated in the United States, Italy and Spain.

Seattle researchers signed up patients amid active infection and tracked them longitudinally. Study processing details: Reference gene primer amplification gave nucleated cell count estimates. The assay was immunoSEQ multiplex PCR, and TCRdb's table has in-frame clones only and misses some. That table supplies the V and J calls and clone size; D and trimming were determined from the DNA. The repertoire holds about 480,000 clones, with 89% as singletons. CDR3 length: 12 amino acids. V gave up 5 bases and J gave up 5 bases; unmatched junction bases: 2. Germline V gives CDR1 SEHNR, CDR2 FQNEAQ (reference sequence).

This clonotype was obtained from a young man with COVID-19, enrolled during active disease. Input material: peripheral blood. This chain uses TRBV7-9 with TRBJ2-7, with 8 nucleotides matching TRBD1. In nucleotides, the CDR3 is TGTGCCAGCAGCGAGACAGGGGACGAGCAGTACTTC. The encoded protein is CASSETGDEQYF.